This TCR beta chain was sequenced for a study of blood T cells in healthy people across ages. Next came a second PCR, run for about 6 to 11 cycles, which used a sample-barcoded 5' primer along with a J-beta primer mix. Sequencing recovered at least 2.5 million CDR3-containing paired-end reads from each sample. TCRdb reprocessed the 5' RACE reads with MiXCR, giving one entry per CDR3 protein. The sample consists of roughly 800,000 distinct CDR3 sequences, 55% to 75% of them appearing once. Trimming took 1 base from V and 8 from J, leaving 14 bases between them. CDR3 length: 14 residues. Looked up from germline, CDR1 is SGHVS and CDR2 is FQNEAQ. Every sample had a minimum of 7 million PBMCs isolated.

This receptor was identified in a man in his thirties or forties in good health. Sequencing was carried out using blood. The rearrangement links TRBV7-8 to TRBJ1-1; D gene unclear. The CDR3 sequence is CASSLEVKFAEAFF. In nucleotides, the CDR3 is TGTGCCAGCAGCTTAGAGGTGAAGTTTGCGGAAGCTTTCTTT.